This T cell receptor (beta chain) was documented in a study of T-cell memory formation after mild COVID-19. Overall study findings and caveats: Clones that shrank (day 15 to 85) were balanced CD4/CD8, whereas later expanders leaned CD4+. Pre-infection memory harbored some responding clones, suggesting cross-reactive memory joined. Researchers report contracting CD4+ clones mostly in CM and EM, with CD8+ clones in EMRA.

5'RACE, which relied on constant-segment primers, yielded TCR alpha and TCR beta cDNA libraries carrying sample barcodes and UMIs. Each CDR3 protein gets one entry after TCRdb re-called the 5' RACE reads with MiXCR. The sample lists 170,000 or so distinct CDR3 sequences, over 20% occurring once. Losses at the gene ends were 1 base for V and 9 bases for J; bases not matched to a gene: 13. Germline V CDR1 and CDR2: ENHRY, SYGVKD. This CDR3 contains 17 residues. This clonotype was counted only a few times. Its antigen is currently unknown. The receptor's source is an adult woman who had mild COVID-19 (a few samples of this study predate the infection). Cell type and time point are not known. The sequencing input was PBMCs or a T cell subset sorted from them (not recorded which). The chain combines TRBV10-3 with TRBJ2-1, with 9 positions matching TRBD2. In DNA, the CDR3 is TGTGCCATCAGTGAGTTAACACCGGGACTAGCTTATAGTGAGCAGTTCTTC. Residues: CAISELTPGLAYSEQFF.